This entry describes one T cell receptor (beta chain). In the source study's methods: Scientists estimated how many nucleated cells there were by amplifying reference gene primers. Profiled with immunoSEQ multiplex PCR; TCRdb holds only in-frame clones, not every one. V, J and clone size were drawn from that table, and D and trimming were deduced from the DNA. The data show approximately 190,000 clones, around nine tenths seen once. The germline V gene has CDR1 SNHLY and CDR2 FYNNEI. The CDR3 length is 17 residues. V lost 4 bases to trimming and J lost 0 bases; unmatched junction nucleotides: 8. These data come from a study of blood T cell repertoires in COVID-19.

This chain joins TRBV2 and TRBJ2-2; the match to TRBD2 covers 7 bases. The sample taken for sequencing was peripheral blood. The receptor comes from a man in his 70s with active or convalescent COVID-19. The CDR3 protein is CASSAISGRPNTGELFF. CDR3 coding DNA: TGTGCCAGCAGTGCTATTAGCGGGCGACCGAACACCGGGGAGCTGTTTTTT.